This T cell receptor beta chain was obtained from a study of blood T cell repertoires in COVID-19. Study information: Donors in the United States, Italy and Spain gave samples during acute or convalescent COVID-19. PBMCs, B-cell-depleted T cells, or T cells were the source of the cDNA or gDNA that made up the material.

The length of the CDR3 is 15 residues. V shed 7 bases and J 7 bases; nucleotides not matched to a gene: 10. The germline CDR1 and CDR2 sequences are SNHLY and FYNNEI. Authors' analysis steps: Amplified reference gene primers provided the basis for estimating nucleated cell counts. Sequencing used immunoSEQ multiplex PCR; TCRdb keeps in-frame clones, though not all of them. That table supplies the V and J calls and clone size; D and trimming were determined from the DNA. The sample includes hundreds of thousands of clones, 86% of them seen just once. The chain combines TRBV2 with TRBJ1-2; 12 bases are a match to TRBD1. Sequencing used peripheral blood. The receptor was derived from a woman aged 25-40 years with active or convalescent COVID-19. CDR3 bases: TGTGCCAGCATAGGGACAGGGGGCGCCGTCGGTGGCTACACCTTC. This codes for CASIGTGGAVGGYTF.